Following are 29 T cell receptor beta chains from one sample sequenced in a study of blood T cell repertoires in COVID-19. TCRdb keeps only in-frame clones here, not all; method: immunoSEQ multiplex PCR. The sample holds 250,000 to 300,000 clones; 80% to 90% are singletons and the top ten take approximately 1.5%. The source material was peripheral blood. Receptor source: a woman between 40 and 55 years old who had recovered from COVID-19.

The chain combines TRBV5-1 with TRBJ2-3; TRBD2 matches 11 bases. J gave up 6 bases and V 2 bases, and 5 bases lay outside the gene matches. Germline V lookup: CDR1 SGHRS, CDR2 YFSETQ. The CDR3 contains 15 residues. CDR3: CASSFSGGVSDTQYF. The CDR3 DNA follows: TGCGCCAGCAGCTTTAGCGGGGGGGTTAGTGATACGCAGTATTTT.

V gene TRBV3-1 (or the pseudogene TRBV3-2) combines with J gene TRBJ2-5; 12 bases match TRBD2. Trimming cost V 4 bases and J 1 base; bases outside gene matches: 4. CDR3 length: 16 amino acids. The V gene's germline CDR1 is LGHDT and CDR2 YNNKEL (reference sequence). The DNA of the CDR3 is TGTGCCAGCAGCCGGATGACTAGCGGGAGCCAAGAGACCCAGTACTTC. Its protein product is CASSRMTSGSQETQYF.

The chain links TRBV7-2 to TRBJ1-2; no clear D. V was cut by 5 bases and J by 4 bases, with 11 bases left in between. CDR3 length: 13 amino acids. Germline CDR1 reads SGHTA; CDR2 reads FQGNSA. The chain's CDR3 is CASSLSPTYGYTF. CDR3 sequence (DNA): TGTGCCAGCAGCCTTAGTCCCACCTATGGCTACACCTTC.

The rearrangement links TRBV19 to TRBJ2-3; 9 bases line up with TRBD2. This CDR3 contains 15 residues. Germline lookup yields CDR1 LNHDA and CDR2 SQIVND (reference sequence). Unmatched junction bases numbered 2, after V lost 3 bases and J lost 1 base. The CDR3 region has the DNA TGTGCCAGTAGTATCGGCGGGGGGGGCACAGATACGCAGTATTTT. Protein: CASSIGGGGTDTQYF. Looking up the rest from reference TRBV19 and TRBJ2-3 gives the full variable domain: DGGITQSPKYLFRKEGQNVTLSCEQNLNHDAMYWYRQDPGQGLRLIYYSQIVNDFQKGDIAEGYSVSREKKESFPLTVTSAQKNPTAFYLCASSIGGGGTDTQYFGPGTRLTVL.

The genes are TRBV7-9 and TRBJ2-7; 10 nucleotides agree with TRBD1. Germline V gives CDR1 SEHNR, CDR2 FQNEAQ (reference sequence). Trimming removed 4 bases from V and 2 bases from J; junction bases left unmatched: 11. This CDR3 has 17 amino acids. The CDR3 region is CASSSGRGTGVPYEQYF. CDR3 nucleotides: TGTGCCAGCAGCTCCGGCCGGGGGACAGGGGTACCCTACGAGCAGTACTTC.

The CDR3 here is CASSLKALGEDTQYF. The CDR3 coding sequence is TGTGCCAGCAGTTTAAAAGCTCTCGGGGAAGATACGCAGTATTTT. The V and J genes are TRBV28 and TRBJ2-3; possibly TRBD2 for D (5 bases). CDR1 is MDHEN, CDR2 SYDVKM, per germline. This CDR3 has 15 amino acids. V gave up 2 bases and J gave up 5 bases, with 14 bases separating them.

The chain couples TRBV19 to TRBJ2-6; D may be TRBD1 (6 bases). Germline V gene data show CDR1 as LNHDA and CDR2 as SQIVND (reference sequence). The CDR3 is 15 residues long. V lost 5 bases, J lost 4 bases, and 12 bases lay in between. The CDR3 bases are TGTGCCAGTAGTCCGAGGGGGAAGGGGGCCAACGTCCTGACTTTC. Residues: CASSPRGKGANVLTF.

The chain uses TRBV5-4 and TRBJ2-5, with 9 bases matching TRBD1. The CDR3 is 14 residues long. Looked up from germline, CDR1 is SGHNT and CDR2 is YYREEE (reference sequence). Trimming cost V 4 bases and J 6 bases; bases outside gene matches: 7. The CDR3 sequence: CASSTPGQGKTQYF. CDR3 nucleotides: TGTGCCAGCAGCACACCGGGACAGGGAAAGACCCAGTACTTC.

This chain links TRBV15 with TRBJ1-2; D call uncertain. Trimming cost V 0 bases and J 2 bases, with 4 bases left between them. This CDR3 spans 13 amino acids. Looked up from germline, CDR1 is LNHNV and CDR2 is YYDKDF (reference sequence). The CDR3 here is CATSREGNYGYTF. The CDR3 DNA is TGTGCCACCAGCAGAGAGGGCAACTATGGCTACACCTTC.

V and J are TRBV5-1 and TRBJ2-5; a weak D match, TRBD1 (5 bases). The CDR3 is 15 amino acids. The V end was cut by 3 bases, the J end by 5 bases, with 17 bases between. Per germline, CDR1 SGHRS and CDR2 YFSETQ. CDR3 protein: CASSWAPGYGETQYF. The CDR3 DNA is TGCGCCAGCAGCTGGGCTCCAGGGTACGGTGAGACCCAGTACTTC.

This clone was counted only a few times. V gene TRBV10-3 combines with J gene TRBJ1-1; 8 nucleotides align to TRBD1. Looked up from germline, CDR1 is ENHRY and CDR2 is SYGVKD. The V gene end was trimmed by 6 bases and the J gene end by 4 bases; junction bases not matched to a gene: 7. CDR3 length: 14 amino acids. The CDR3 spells CAISAGGSVTEAFF. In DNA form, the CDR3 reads TGTGCCATCAGCGCAGGGGGCAGCGTCACTGAAGCTTTCTTT.

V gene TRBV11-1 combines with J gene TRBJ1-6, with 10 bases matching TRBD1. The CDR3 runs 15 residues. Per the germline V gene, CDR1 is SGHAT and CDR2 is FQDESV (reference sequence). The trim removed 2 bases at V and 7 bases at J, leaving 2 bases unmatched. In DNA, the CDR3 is TGTGCCAGCAGCTTAAGGGACAGGGGAAATTCACCCCTCCACTTT. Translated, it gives CASSLRDRGNSPLHF.

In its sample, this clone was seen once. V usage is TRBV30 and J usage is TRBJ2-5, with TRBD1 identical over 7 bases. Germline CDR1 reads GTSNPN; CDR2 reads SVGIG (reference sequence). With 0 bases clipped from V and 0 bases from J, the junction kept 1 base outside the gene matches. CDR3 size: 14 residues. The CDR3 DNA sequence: TGTGCCTGGAGTGTAGGGGGCTACCAAGAGACCCAGTACTTC. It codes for CAWSVGGYQETQYF.

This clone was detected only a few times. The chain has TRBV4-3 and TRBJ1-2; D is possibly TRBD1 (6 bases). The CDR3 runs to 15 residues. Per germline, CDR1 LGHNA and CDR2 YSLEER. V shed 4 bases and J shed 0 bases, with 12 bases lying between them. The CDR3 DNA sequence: TGCGCCAGCAGCCTTGGTGGGGGCCCTAACTATGGCTACACCTTC. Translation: CASSLGGGPNYGYTF.

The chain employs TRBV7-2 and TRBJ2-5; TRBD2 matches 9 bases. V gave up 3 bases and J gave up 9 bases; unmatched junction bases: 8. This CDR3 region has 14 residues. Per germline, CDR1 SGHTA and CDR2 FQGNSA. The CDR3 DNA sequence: TGTGCCAGCAGCTTTGAGACTAGCGGAGGGGCCCAGTACTTC. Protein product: CASSFETSGGAQYF.

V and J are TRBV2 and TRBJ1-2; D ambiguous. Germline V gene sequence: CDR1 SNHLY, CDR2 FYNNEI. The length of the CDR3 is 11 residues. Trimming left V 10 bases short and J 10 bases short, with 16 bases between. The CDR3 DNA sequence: TGTGCCACGGGGTCCTATGGCGACTACACCTTC. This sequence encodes CATGSYGDYTF.

CDR3 loop: CASSLDRGFSGNTIYF. The CDR3 coding sequence is TGTGCCAGCAGCCTCGACAGGGGGTTCTCTGGAAACACCATATATTTT. The chain joins TRBV5-4 to TRBJ1-3; 9 nucleotides align to TRBD1. The CDR3 extends over 16 amino acids. V lost 4 bases and J lost 0; bases outside the gene matches: 5. CDR1 is SGHNT and CDR2 is YYREEE in the germline V gene (reference sequence).

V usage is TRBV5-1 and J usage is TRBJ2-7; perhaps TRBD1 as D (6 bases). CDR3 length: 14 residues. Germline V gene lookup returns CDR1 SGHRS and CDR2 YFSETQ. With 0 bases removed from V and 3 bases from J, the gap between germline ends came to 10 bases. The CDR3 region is CASSLGQGIYEQYF. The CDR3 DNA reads TGCGCCAGCAGCTTGGGGCAGGGGATCTACGAGCAGTACTTC.

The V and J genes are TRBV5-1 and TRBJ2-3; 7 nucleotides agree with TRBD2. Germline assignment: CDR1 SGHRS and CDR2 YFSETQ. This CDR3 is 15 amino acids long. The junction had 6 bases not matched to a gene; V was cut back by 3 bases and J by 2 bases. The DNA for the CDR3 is TGCGCCAGCAGCTGGGGAGGGGACCTCACAGATACGCAGTATTTT. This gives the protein CASSWGGDLTDTQYF.

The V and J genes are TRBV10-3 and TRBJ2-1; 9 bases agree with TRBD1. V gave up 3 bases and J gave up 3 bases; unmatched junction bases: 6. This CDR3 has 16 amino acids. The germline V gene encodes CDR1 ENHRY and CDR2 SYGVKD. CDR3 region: CAISEGLGQGYNEQFF. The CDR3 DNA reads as TGTGCCATCAGTGAAGGTTTGGGACAGGGCTACAATGAGCAGTTCTTC.

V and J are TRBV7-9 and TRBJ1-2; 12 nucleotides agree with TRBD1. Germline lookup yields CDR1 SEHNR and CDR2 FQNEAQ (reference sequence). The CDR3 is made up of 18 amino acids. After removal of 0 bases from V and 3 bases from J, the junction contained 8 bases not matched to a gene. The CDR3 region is CASSLAAGQGAKYYGYTF. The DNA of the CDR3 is TGTGCCAGCAGCTTAGCGGCGGGACAGGGGGCTAAATACTATGGCTACACCTTC. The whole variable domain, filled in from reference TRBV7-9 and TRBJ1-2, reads DTGVSQNPRHKITKRGQNVTFRCDPISEHNRLYWYRQTLGQGPEFLTYFQNEAQLEKSRLLSDRFSAERPKGSFSTLEIQRTEQGDSAMYLCASSLAAGQGAKYYGYTFGSGTRLTVV.

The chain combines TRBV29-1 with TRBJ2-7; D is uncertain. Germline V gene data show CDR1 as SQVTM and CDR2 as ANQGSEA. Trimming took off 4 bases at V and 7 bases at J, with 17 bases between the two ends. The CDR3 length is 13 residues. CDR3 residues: CSVVGLASGEQYF. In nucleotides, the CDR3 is TGCAGCGTTGTCGGGTTGGCGTCGGGTGAGCAGTACTTC.

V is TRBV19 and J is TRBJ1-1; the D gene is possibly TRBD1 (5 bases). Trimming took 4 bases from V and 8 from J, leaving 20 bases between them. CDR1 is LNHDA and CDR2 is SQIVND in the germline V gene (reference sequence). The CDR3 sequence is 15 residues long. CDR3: CASSSPHRLGEEAFF. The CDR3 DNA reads TGTGCCAGTAGTAGCCCCCACAGGCTTGGGGAAGAAGCTTTCTTT. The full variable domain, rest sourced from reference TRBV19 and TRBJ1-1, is DGGITQSPKYLFRKEGQNVTLSCEQNLNHDAMYWYRQDPGQGLRLIYYSQIVNDFQKGDIAEGYSVSREKKESFPLTVTSAQKNPTAFYLCASSSPHRLGEEAFFGQGTRLTVV.

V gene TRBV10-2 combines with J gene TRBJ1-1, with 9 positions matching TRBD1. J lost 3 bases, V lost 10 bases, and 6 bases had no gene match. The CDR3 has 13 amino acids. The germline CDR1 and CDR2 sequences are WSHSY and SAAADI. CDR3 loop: CATGQGPYTEAFF. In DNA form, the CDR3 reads TGCGCCACGGGACAGGGTCCGTACACTGAAGCTTTCTTT.

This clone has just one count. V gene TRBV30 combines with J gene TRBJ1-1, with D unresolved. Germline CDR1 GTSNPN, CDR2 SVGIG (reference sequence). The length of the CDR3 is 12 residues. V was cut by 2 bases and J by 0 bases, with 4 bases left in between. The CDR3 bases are TGTGCCTGGAGTCGAGTGAACACTGAAGCTTTCTTT. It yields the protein CAWSRVNTEAFF.

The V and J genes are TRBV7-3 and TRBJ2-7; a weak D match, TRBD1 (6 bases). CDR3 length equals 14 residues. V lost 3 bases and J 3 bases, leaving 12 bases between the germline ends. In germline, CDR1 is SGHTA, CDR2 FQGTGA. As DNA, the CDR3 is TGTGCCAGCAGCTTCCGGGACAACGTCTACGAGCAGTACTTC. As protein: CASSFRDNVYEQYF. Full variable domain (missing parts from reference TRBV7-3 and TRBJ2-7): GAGVSQTPSNKVTEKGKYVELRCDPISGHTALYWYRQSLGQGPEFLIYFQGTGAADDSGLPNDRFFAVRPEGSVSTLKIQRTERGDSAVYLCASSFRDNVYEQYFGPGTRLTVT.

The CDR3 bases are TGTGCCAGCAGCTTGAGATCAAGGGAGAATTACGAGCAGTACTTC. It is translated as CASSLRSRENYEQYF. J is TRBJ2-7 and V is TRBV5-8; D perhaps matches TRBD2 (5 bases). CDR3 size: 15 residues. The germline V and J ends were trimmed by 1 base and 4 bases, with 15 bases remaining between them. CDR1 and CDR2 from the germline V gene are SGHTS and YDEGEE.

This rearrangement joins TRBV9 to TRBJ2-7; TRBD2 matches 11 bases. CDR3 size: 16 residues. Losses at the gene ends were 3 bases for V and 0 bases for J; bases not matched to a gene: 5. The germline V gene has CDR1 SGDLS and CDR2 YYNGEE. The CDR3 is CASSAGLAEFSYEQYF. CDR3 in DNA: TGTGCCAGCAGCGCGGGACTAGCGGAATTCTCCTACGAGCAGTACTTC.

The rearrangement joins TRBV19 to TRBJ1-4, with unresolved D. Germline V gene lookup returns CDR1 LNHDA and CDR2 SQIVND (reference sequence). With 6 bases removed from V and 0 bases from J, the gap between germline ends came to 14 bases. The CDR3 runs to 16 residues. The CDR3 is CASSPLLQSTNEKLFF. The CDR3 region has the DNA TGTGCCAGTAGCCCGCTCTTGCAGTCAACTAATGAAAAACTGTTTTTT.